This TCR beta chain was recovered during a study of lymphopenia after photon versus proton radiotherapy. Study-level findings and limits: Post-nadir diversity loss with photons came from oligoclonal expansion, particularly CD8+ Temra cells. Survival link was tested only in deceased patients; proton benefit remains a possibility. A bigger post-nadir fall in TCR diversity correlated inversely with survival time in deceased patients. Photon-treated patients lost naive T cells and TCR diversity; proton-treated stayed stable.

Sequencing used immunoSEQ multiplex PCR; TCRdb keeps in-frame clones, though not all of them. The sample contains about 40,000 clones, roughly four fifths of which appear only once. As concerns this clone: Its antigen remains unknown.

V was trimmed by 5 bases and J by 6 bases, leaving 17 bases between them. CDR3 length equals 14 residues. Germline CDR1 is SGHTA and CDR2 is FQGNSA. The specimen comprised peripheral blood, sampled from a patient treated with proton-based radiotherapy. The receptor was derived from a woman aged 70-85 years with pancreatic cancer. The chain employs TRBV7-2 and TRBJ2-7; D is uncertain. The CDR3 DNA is TGTGCCAGCAGCCCCCTCCGAACCTTCTCCGAGCAGTACTTC. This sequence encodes CASSPLRTFSEQYF.